The 19 T cell receptor beta chains in this list originate from one sample, sequenced in a study of T cells in Graves' hyperthyroidism and ophthalmopathy. RNA transcripts served as the template for amplifying TCR beta CDR3 regions. HTBI primers were used for first-round RT-PCR of the TCR CDR3. TCRdb analysed the multiplex PCR reads with MiXCR anew, one entry per CDR3 protein. The data show about 600,000 distinct CDR3 sequences, 14% seen once. The sequenced sample consisted of blood. The receptors were sampled from a woman younger than 35 with Graves' ophthalmopathy.

The sample holds many counts of this clonotype. This sequence joins TRBV7-3 and TRBJ2-1; 8 nucleotides align to TRBD2. Germline lookup yields CDR1 SGHTA and CDR2 FQGTGA. V lost 4 bases to trimming and J lost 4 bases; unmatched junction nucleotides: 6. CDR3 length equals 15 residues. CDR3 sequence: CASSWLAGPYNEQFF. CDR3 in DNA: TGTGCCAGCAGCTGGTTAGCGGGGCCGTACAATGAGCAGTTCTTC.

This clonotype has ten or more counts. The V and J genes are TRBV20-1 and TRBJ2-1; 15 nucleotides align to TRBD2. The CDR3 extends over 13 amino acids. With V trimmed by 5 bases and J by 7 bases, 0 bases remained unmatched. Germline V gene lookup returns CDR1 DFQATT and CDR2 SNEGSKA (reference sequence). The CDR3 spells CSAGTSGRNEQFF. The DNA for the CDR3 is TGCAGTGCTGGGACTAGCGGGAGGAATGAGCAGTTCTTC.

CDR3 residues: CASGTSGNTIYF. CDR3 coding DNA: TGTGCCAGCGGGACATCTGGAAACACCATATATTTT. The genes are TRBV27 and TRBJ1-3; D is possibly TRBD1 (6 bases). CDR3 length equals 12 residues. V dropped 8 bases and J dropped 1 base, with 6 bases sitting between them. Germline CDR1 and CDR2: MNHEY and SMNVEV (reference sequence).

This chain uses TRBV14 with TRBJ2-5; 10 nucleotides align to TRBD2. Per the germline V gene, CDR1 is SGHDN and CDR2 is FVKESK. After removal of 2 bases from V and 5 bases from J, the junction contained 8 bases not matched to a gene. This CDR3 region has 16 residues. CDR3 in amino acids: CASSQFRAGGYETQYF. CDR3 bases: TGTGCCAGCAGCCAATTCCGAGCGGGGGGGTACGAGACCCAGTACTTC.

The chain combines TRBV6-2 or TRBV6-3 with TRBJ2-5; TRBD2 matches 11 bases. The V gene end was trimmed by 2 bases and the J gene end by 4 bases; junction bases not matched to a gene: 6. The CDR3 is 16 amino acids. Germline V gene data show CDR1 as MNHEY and CDR2 as SVGEGT. The CDR3 here is CASSYTSGRGLETQYF. CDR3 DNA: TGTGCCAGCAGTTACACTAGCGGGAGAGGATTAGAGACCCAGTACTTC.

This chain connects TRBV19 to TRBJ1-2; 7 bases map to TRBD1. Germline loops: CDR1 LNHDA, CDR2 SQIVND (reference sequence). J lost 3 bases, V lost 5 bases, and 9 bases had no gene match. This CDR3 comprises 15 residues. The CDR3 DNA is TGTGCCAGTAGTCCGACGACAGGGTTGCACTATGGCTACACCTTC. It encodes CASSPTTGLHYGYTF.

This clonotype occurred many times. The V call is TRBV20-1, the J call TRBJ2-7, with D perhaps matching TRBD2 (5 bases). The CDR3 sequence is 11 residues long. Per the germline V gene, CDR1 is DFQATT and CDR2 is SNEGSKA (reference sequence). V was shortened by 5 bases and J by 6 bases, with 11 bases between the two germline ends. CDR3 loop: CSASGKSEQYF. The CDR3 DNA sequence: TGCAGTGCTTCCGGGAAGAGCGAGCAGTACTTC.

The sample holds many counts of this clonotype. The V gene is TRBV30, the J gene TRBJ2-3, with D unclear. This CDR3 region has 12 residues. V was pared by 1 base and J by 11 bases, with 13 bases between. Germline V gene sequence: CDR1 GTSNPN, CDR2 SVGIG (reference sequence). CDR3 sequence (DNA): TGTGCCTGGAGTGAGATTGGAGCAGTGCAGTATTTT. Its protein product is CAWSEIGAVQYF.

This clonotype was observed at least ten times. The rearrangement uses TRBV7-3 and TRBJ2-3; TRBD2 agrees at 8 bases. V lost 7 bases and J lost 5; bases outside the gene matches: 8. The CDR3 sequence is 14 residues long. CDR1 SGHTA and CDR2 FQGTGA come from the germline V gene. The CDR3 DNA sequence: TGTGCCAGCACACGCGGACTAGCCGAAGATACGCAGTATTTT. Protein product: CASTRGLAEDTQYF.

This clonotype occurred a few times. The chain is built from TRBV12-3 or TRBV12-4 and TRBJ2-1; 12 positions match TRBD2. The V and J ends lost 5 bases and 12 bases, in that order; junction bases with no gene match: 5. The CDR3 loop spans 13 amino acids. The chain's CDR3 is CASSPSGRGRQFF. For the CDR3, the DNA is TGTGCCAGCAGTCCTAGCGGGAGGGGGCGGCAGTTCTTC.

This clonotype was detected ten times or more. The V and J genes are TRBV7-2 and TRBJ2-7; 8 positions match TRBD1. Germline-derived CDR1 and CDR2 are SGHTA and FQGNSA. V was pared by 6 bases and J by 6 bases, with 19 bases of the junction left unmatched. The CDR3 is 17 residues long. The CDR3 is CASSPTRTGRDGREQYF. The CDR3 bases are TGTGCCAGCAGTCCGACAAGGACAGGGCGAGACGGGCGCGAGCAGTACTTC.

The genes are TRBV4-1 and TRBJ2-6, with 9 bases that match TRBD1. Trimming took 3 bases from V and 1 from J; bases not matched to a gene: 4. CDR1 and CDR2 (germline): MGHRA, YSYEKL. This CDR3 is 17 amino acids long. This chain's CDR3 is CASSHIQGASGANVLTF. The CDR3 DNA follows: TGCGCCAGCAGCCATATACAGGGGGCGTCTGGGGCCAACGTCCTGACTTTC.

This clonotype has a count of ten or more. This rearrangement joins TRBV7-9 to TRBJ1-5, with D maybe TRBD1 (5 bases). The germline CDR1 and CDR2 sequences are SEHNR and FQNEAQ (reference sequence). Trimming shortened V by 3 bases and J by 10 bases, and 16 bases separated the two germline ends. The CDR3 runs to 14 residues. CDR3 nucleotide sequence: TGTGCCAGCAGCTTGTCGACAGTTCTAAGCCCCCAGCATTTT. Translation gives CASSLSTVLSPQHF.

This clonotype was counted a few times. V and J are TRBV7-2 and TRBJ1-1, with D possibly being TRBD1 (5 bases). Germline CDR1 is SGHTA and CDR2 is FQGNSA. The CDR3 is 13 residues long. V lost 3 bases and J 4 bases, leaving 9 bases between the germline ends. The DNA of the CDR3 is TGTGCCAGCAGCTTGACAGACGGCACTGAAGCTTTCTTT. Its translation is CASSLTDGTEAFF.

V gene TRBV28 combines with J gene TRBJ1-3; D remains unclear. Germline V gene sequence: CDR1 MDHEN, CDR2 SYDVKM. The CDR3 consists of 14 residues. Trimming pared 6 bases from V and 3 bases from J, leaving 12 bases between. Here the CDR3 DNA reads TGTGCCAGCAGAGCCGAGGGCGGTGGAAACACCATATATTTT. Its protein is CASRAEGGGNTIYF.

The chain recombines TRBV28 with TRBJ1-2, with D unclear. Trimming left V 7 bases short and J 4 bases short, with 25 bases between. The CDR3 spans 17 residues. Germline values: CDR1 MDHEN, CDR2 SYDVKM. The CDR3 coding sequence is TGTGCCAGCACCCCTCGCGGGATACGCGTGTATAGCTATGGCTACACCTTC. Its translation is CASTPRGIRVYSYGYTF.

This clonotype has a count of ten or more. The chain is built from TRBV27 and TRBJ2-1; 12 nucleotides agree with TRBD2. The V gene end was trimmed by 6 bases and the J gene end by 9 bases; junction bases not matched to a gene: 6. The CDR3 is 14 residues long. Germline-derived CDR1 and CDR2 are MNHEY and SMNVEV (reference sequence). In nucleotides, the CDR3 is TGTGCCAGCAGCAGGACTAGCGGGATGTTTGAGCAGTTCTTC. It translates to CASSRTSGMFEQFF.

The table lists this clonotype with many counts. The chain links TRBV7-9 to TRBJ2-5; weak D call: TRBD2 (5 bases). The germline CDR1 and CDR2 sequences are SEHNR and FQNEAQ (reference sequence). The CDR3 loop spans 16 amino acids. Trimming stripped 2 bases from V and 0 bases from J, with 13 bases between. As DNA, the CDR3 is TGTGCCAGCAGCTTATTGGCTATGACTAACCAAGAGACCCAGTACTTC. Translating gives CASSLLAMTNQETQYF.

This clonotype was counted ten times or more. This rearrangement joins TRBV20-1 to TRBJ2-1; D gene unclear. The germline V gene encodes CDR1 DFQATT and CDR2 SNEGSKA (reference sequence). With 3 bases removed from V and 9 bases from J, the gap between germline ends came to 12 bases. The length of the CDR3 is 12 residues. The CDR3 DNA reads TGCAGTGCTAGGCCTTGGCGAGGTGAGCAGTTCTTC. It is translated as CSARPWRGEQFF.